This T cell receptor beta chain was recorded in a study of T cell repertoires and leukemia-associated antigens. With regard to this clonotype: The antigen is unknown.

TCRdb re-derived calls from the 5' RACE reads in MiXCR, one entry per CDR3 protein. The sample lists more than 8,000 distinct CDR3 sequences; approximately 40% were seen once. The CD3+ T cells first had an overnight rest without serum. Germline trimming cut 2 bases from V and 3 bases from J; bases unmatched to any gene: 4. Germline V gene lookup returns CDR1 SGHAT and CDR2 FQNNGV. The CDR3 has 15 residues. The TCR was taken from a female donor in good health. Material: CD3+ T cells sorted from blood and cultured. The chain carries TRBV11-2 and TRBJ2-3; 8 nucleotides align to TRBD2. This CDR3 reads CASSLSGRQTDTQYF. As DNA, the CDR3 is TGTGCCAGCAGCTTAAGCGGGAGACAGACAGATACGCAGTATTTT.